A selection of T cell receptor beta chains follows, all from one sample in a study of persistence of HIV-infected CD4 T cells. These TCRs' antigens remain unknown. Sequenced by immunoSEQ multiplex PCR; TCRdb stores in-frame clones only, minus some. The sample has under 25,000 clones; around three fifths are singletons. Sequenced here: CD4+ T cells sorted from PBMCs after approximately 19-hour stimulation, sampled from a patient who received antiretroviral therapy. Receptors originate from an adult woman with HIV who was CMV-seropositive. Each CDR3 is given with its conserved first and last residue. The listing skips clone size in some rows; elsewhere it reads once, few, many or a size class.

TRBJ2-5 medium-sized TRBV27 CASSLGQGAGETQYF
TRBJ1-1 once TRBV19 CASSITGRGHTEAFF
TRBJ2-7 once TRBV7-8 CASSAGTSGTYEQYF
TRBJ1-2 . TRBV7-2 CASSLGRNHLGYGYTF
TRBJ1-2 . TRBV6-5 CASSFLGQQYGYTF
TRBJ1-1 . TRBV29-1 CSVCQTGADTEAFF
TRBJ1-3 once TRBV30 CAWDPGNTIYF
TRBJ2-1 . TRBV27 CASSTRQGSSYNEQFF
TRBJ1-2 . TRBV7-2 CASSLENSLNYGYTF
TRBJ1-2 . TRBV3-1/TRBV3-2 CASSQDSRYGYTF
TRBJ1-5 . TRBV5-6 CASSLFHTNAQPQHF
TRBJ1-2 . TRBV29-1 CSVVPTTGATFNGYTF
TRBJ2-2 . TRBV5-1 CASSLAAGVAGELFF
TRBJ2-1 . TRBV4-1 CASSQVATSGGGDEQFF
TRBJ2-1 . TRBV18 CASSPQGGALNEQFF
TRBJ2-1 . TRBV12-3/TRBV12-4 CASSLVGGNEQFF
TRBJ1-2 . TRBV6-5 CASSGTGLGYGYTF